This T cell receptor (beta chain) was recorded in a study of T cell responses to AZD1222 COVID-19 vaccine. Germline V CDR1 and CDR2: MDHEN, SYDVKM. The CDR3 is 15 amino acids. With V trimmed by 3 bases and J by 6 bases, 6 bases remained unmatched. Of note for this clone: Its target is not known.

Study-wide results and limits: The study found vaccine-associated CD4 TCRs spanning spike, dominant at 160-218 and 743-854. Repertoire sampling was restricted to post-peak T cell response timepoints.

The table came from immunoSEQ multiplex PCR; TCRdb's copy has only in-frame clones and leaves some out. The data show approximately 140,000 clones, with just over 90% seen just once and less than 0.95% held by the top ten. The sequence came from an adult in good health. The sequences come from peripheral blood, collected on day 0 of MenACWY control vaccination. The genes are TRBV28 and TRBJ1-5, with 9 bases that match TRBD1. CDR3 bases: TGTGCCAGCAGTTTCGTGACAGGGGGGAGTCAGCCCCAGCATTTT. This gives the protein CASSFVTGGSQPQHF.